This is a list of T cell receptor beta chains from one sample in a study of T cell responses to AZD1222 COVID-19 vaccine. Data came from immunoSEQ multiplex PCR; TCRdb stores just in-frame clones and leaves some out. The sample has 140,000 to 150,000 clones, 85% to 95% seen once. The specimen was peripheral blood, collected on day 0 of AZD1222 vaccination. Every receptor here comes from an adult in good health. CDR3s include the opening cysteine and the closing phenylalanine or tryptophan. A D gene is named only where the DNA matches it firmly. Expanded clones are given a class, and other clones once, few, many or no size at all.

TRBD1,TRBV11-1,NA,TRBJ1-2,CASSRDRGLGYTF,TGTGCCAGCAGCCGGGACAGGGGGCTGGGCTACACCTTC
TRBD2,TRBV28,NA,TRBJ2-1,CASSLSGLAGGEQFF,TGTGCCAGCAGTTTATCCGGACTAGCGGGGGGTGAGCAGTTCTTC
NA,TRBV6-5,few,TRBJ1-2,CASRGRSGYGYTF,TGTGCCAGCAGGGGACGGTCTGGGTATGGCTACACCTTC
NA,TRBV9,NA,TRBJ2-3,CASSVGPTRGQITDTQYF,TGTGCCAGCAGCGTTGGGCCTACCCGGGGGCAAATCACAGATACGCAGTATTTT
NA,TRBV2,NA,TRBJ1-4,CASSEGGWGSINEKLFF,TGTGCCAGCAGTGAAGGGGGATGGGGCAGCATTAATGAAAAACTGTTTTTT
NA,TRBV19,once,TRBJ1-6,CASSIGLTHSPLHF,TGTGCCAGTAGTATTGGGCTAACGCATTCACCCCTCCACTTT
TRBD1,TRBV23-1,few,TRBJ1-5,CASSHRLPSDRGFFQPQHF,TGCGCCAGCAGTCACCGCCTTCCTTCCGACAGGGGGTTTTTTCAGCCCCAGCATTTT
NA,TRBV4-3,once,TRBJ2-3,CASSQEGRETDTQYF,TGCGCCAGCAGCCAAGAAGGCAGGGAAACAGATACGCAGTATTTT
NA,TRBV12-3/TRBV12-4,once,TRBJ1-4,CASSPGLSEKLFF,TGTGCCAGCAGTCCCGGACTGAGTGAAAAACTGTTTTTT
NA,TRBV29-1,NA,TRBJ1-6,CSTKEHEGSPLHF,TGCAGCACAAAAGAACACGAAGGGTCACCCCTCCACTTT